The source of this T cell receptor beta chain is a study of blood T cells in healthy people across ages. Study-wide results and limits: Per million T cells, TCR beta diversity dropped about linearly as age rose.

Sample-barcoded 5' priming and a J-beta primer mix drove a second PCR of about 7 to 12 cycles. TCRdb independently ran MiXCR on the 5' RACE reads; one entry per CDR3 protein. The repertoire holds roughly 1,300,000 distinct CDR3 sequences, with around 55% as singletons. Concerning this clonotype: Its cognate antigen is unknown.

Staff drew roughly 10 milliliters of peripheral blood from each donor. Extraction yielded at least 5 micrograms of total RNA per sample. Germline V gene sequence: CDR1 GTSNPN, CDR2 SVGIG (reference sequence). The CDR3 spans 14 residues. V shed 2 bases and J 8 bases; nucleotides not matched to a gene: 10. Source material: blood. V and J are TRBV30 and TRBJ1-2, with TRBD1 matching 8 bases. This TCR came from a man younger than 35 in good health. CDR3 DNA: TGTGCCTGGAGTACACCTCAGGGGGCGCACGGCTACACCTTC. Protein: CAWSTPQGAHGYTF.